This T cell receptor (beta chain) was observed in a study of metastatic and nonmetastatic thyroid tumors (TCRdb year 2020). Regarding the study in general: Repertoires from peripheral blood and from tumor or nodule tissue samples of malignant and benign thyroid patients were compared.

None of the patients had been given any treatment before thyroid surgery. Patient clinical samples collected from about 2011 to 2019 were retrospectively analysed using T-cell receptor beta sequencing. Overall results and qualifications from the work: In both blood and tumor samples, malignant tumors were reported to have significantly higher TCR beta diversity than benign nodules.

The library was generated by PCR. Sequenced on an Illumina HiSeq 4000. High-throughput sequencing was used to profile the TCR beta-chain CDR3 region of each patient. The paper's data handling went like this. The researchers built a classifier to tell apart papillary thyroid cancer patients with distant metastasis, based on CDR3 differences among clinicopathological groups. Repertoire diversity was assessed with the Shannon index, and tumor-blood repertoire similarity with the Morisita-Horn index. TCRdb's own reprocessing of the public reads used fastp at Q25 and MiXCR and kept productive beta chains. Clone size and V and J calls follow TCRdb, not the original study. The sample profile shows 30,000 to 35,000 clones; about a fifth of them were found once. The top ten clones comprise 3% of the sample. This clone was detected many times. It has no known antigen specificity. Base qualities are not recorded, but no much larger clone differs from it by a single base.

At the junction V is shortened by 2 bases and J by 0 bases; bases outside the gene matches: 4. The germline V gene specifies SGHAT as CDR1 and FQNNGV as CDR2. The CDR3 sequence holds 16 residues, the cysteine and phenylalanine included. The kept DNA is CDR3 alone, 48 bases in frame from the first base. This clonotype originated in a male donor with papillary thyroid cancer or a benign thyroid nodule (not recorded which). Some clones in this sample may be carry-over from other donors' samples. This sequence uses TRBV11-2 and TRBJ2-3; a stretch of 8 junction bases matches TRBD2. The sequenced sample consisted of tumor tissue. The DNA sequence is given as TGTGCCAGCAGCTTATATTCTAGCGGGAGCACAGATACGCAGTATTTT. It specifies CASSLYSSGSTDTQYF.